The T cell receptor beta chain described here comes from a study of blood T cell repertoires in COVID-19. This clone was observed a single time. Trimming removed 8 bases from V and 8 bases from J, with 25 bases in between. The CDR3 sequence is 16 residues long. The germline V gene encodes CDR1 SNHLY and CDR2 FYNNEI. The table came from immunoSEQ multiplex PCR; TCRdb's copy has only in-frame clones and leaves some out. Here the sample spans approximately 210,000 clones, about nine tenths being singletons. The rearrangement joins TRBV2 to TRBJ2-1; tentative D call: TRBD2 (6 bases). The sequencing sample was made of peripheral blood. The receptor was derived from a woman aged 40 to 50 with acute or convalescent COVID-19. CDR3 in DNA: TGTGCCAGCTATCCGGGGGAACTAGCTCCCAGCGATGAGCAGTTCTTC. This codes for CASYPGELAPSDEQFF.